Included here is one T cell receptor (beta chain) sequence, with context. What antigen it recognizes has not been identified. Nothing much larger sits one base from this clone, and base qualities are not available. This sample is part of a study of technical replicates of blood from four donors (dated by TCRdb to the late 2010s). Taken from the germline V gene, the CDR1 and CDR2 loops are MGHRA and YSYEKL. Spanning cysteine to phenylalanine, the CDR3 consists of 15 amino acids. The sequence is cut down to CDR3 DNA, 45 bases in frame from base 1. V lost 4 bases and J lost 0 bases; the stretch between them is 9 bases long. Libraries were prepared through the immunoSEQ multiplex PCR assay. Imported from immuneACCESS, the table was reduced by TCRdb to in-frame sequences with V and J called. These copies leave out some clones; in studies compared against another copy, an unresolved V gene accounts for under half, and the cause of the remainder is not known. This sample lists 65,000 to 70,000 clones; over 80% were detected once. The ten largest clones take up about 4.5% of the sample.

Sequences were obtained from PBMCs. The source of this sequence is a human donor in good health. Some clones in this sample may be carry-over from other donors' samples. This chain is built from TRBV4-1 and TRBJ1-4; no D gene call is confident. The CDR3 here reads CASSRGGTTNEKLFF. The base sequence is TGCGCCAGCAGCCGCGGCGGGACAACTAATGAAAAACTGTTTTTT.